One sample yielded the 21 T cell receptor beta chains listed below, sequenced in a study of blood T cells in healthy people across ages (dated by TCRdb to 2014 to 2015). Library prep was done by 5' RACE. The instrument was an Illumina HiSeq 2500. A second PCR of about 6 to 12 cycles was run with a J-beta primer mix and a sample-barcoded 5' primer. The raw public data were reprocessed by TCRdb itself: fastp quality trimming at Q25, MiXCR clonotype calling, in-frame beta chains only. Merged by CDR3 protein, the rows form single entries marked with the most common genes and DNA. For this sample there are approximately 790,000 distinct CDR3 sequences; less than 80% appear just once. The top ten hold around a quarter of the sample. What was sequenced was blood. Receptor source: a man aged 25 to 40 in good health.

The chain links TRBV4-3 to TRBJ1-5; TRBD1 agrees at 7 bases. V lost 4 bases and J lost 2; bases outside the gene matches: 5. Germline loops: CDR1 LGHNA, CDR2 YSLEER. The CDR3 totals 15 residues. CDR3 sequence reads: CASSRRTGGNQPQHF. The CDR3 DNA is TGCGCCAGCAGCCGCAGGACAGGTGGCAATCAGCCCCAGCATTTT.

As regards this clonotype: One end of the junction fails to match germline, which may point to a read error. This sequence joins TRBV6-6 and TRBJ2-7; TRBD2 is a possible D gene (5 bases). This CDR3 contains 12 residues. Looked up from germline, CDR1 is MNHNY and CDR2 is SVGAGI (reference sequence). The CDR3 DNA is TGCGCCAGCGCGGGCGAGACCTACGAGCAGTACTTC. It encodes CASAGETYEQYF.

The chain combines TRBV4-3 with TRBJ2-1, with 7 positions matching TRBD2. Trimming took 8 bases from V and 5 from J; bases not matched to a gene: 15. The V gene's germline CDR1 is LGHNA and CDR2 YSLEER. The CDR3 sequence is 16 residues long. CDR3 bases: TGCGCCAGCCGGGAGGAGTTGGGGGGGGGTCACAATGAGCAGTTCTTC. This sequence encodes CASREELGGGHNEQFF.

This clonotype appeared a few times. The chain employs TRBV6-5 and TRBJ2-4, with D unresolved. Per germline, CDR1 MNHEY and CDR2 SVGAGI. V lost 5 bases to trimming and J lost 3 bases, with 8 bases between them. The CDR3 runs to 13 residues. In nucleotides, the CDR3 is TGTGCCAGCAGTCGCAGTCTCAAAAACATTCAGTACTTC. Its translation is CASSRSLKNIQYF.

The rearrangement joins TRBV7-2 to TRBJ2-4; D is possibly TRBD1 or TRBD2 (5 bases each). Judging by the DNA end, TRBJ2-7 fits better; the J call may be wrong. Germline V gene lookup returns CDR1 SGHTA and CDR2 FQGNSA. The length of the CDR3 is 16 residues. This CDR3 is CASTNRGPGMYNEQYF. The CDR3 DNA follows: TGTGCCAGCACTAATAGAGGGCCAGGGATGTACAACGAGCAGTACTTC.

The CDR3 loop is CASGRGRAGEKLFF. CDR3 DNA: TGTGCTAGCGGCCGGGGAAGGGCGGGTGAAAAACTGTTTTTT. The rearrangement joins TRBV7-7 to TRBJ1-4; D call uncertain. The CDR3 loop spans 14 amino acids. Germline V gene lookup returns CDR1 SSHAT and CDR2 FNYEAQ (reference sequence).

The rearrangement uses TRBV7-2 and TRBJ2-4; TRBD1 is a possible D gene (6 bases). The J call may be wrong; the DNA end is better matched by TRBJ2-7. The germline CDR1 and CDR2 sequences are SGHTA and FQGNSA. This CDR3 has 15 residues. This CDR3 is CASSPLVDRTYEQYF. Here the CDR3 DNA reads TGTGCCAGCAGCCCCCTGGTGGACAGAACCTACGAGCAGTACTTC.

The rearrangement links TRBV6-5 to TRBJ1-5; tentative D call: TRBD1 (5 bases). The CDR3 loop spans 15 amino acids. V lost 1 base to trimming and J lost 0 bases, with 7 bases between them. From germline, CDR1 is MNHEY and CDR2 SVGAGI. In nucleotides, the CDR3 is TGTGCCAGCAGTTACTTGGGGGATAGCAATCAGCCCCAGCATTTT. Translating it yields CASSYLGDSNQPQHF.

Regarding this clonotype: One end of the junction is discordant with germline, which a read error may explain. This sequence joins TRBV7-8 and TRBJ2-4; TRBD1 agrees at 7 bases. This CDR3 has 17 amino acids. Germline V gene lookup returns CDR1 SGHVS and CDR2 FQNEAQ. CDR3 sequence (DNA): TGTGCCGGCAGCTTTGGAGTAAGGGGGCGAGTGGGAAACATTCAGTACTTC. Encoded protein: CAGSFGVRGRVGNIQYF.

This clonotype was recorded once. The CDR3 DNA reads as TGCAGCGTTTCGACAGACCTGAATGAGCAGTACTTC. The encoded protein is CSVSTDLNEQYF. This rearrangement joins TRBV29-1 to TRBJ2-5; a weak D match, TRBD1 (5 bases). The germline gives CDR1 SQVTM, CDR2 ANQGSEA. The CDR3 totals 12 residues. V was shortened by 5 bases and J by 11 bases, with 18 bases between the two germline ends.

This clonotype turned up a few times. J is TRBJ1-6 and V is TRBV4-3; D gene unclear. The germline gives CDR1 LGHNA, CDR2 YSLEER. V shed 0 bases and J shed 5 bases, with 11 bases lying between them. The CDR3 loop spans 16 amino acids. The CDR3 loop reads CASSQDRGSNNSPLHF. The CDR3 bases are TGCGCCAGCAGCCAAGATAGAGGATCTAATAATTCACCCCTCCACTTT.

The chain has TRBV12-3 or TRBV12-4 and TRBJ2-2; D unresolved. V gave up 1 base and J gave up 5 bases, with 8 bases separating them. This CDR3 has 14 amino acids. The CDR3 here is CASSLGFETGELFF. In DNA form, the CDR3 reads TGTGCCAGCAGTTTAGGGTTTGAGACCGGGGAGCTGTTTTTT.

This clonotype was observed a few times. V gene TRBV7-2 combines with J gene TRBJ2-7; D call uncertain. V was trimmed by 2 bases and J by 0 bases, leaving 11 bases between them. This CDR3 region has 15 residues. Germline assignment: CDR1 SGHTA and CDR2 FQGNSA. CDR3 loop: CASSLSHGSSYEQYF. DNA of the CDR3: TGTGCCAGCAGCTTAAGCCACGGAAGCTCCTACGAGCAGTACTTC.

The chain uses TRBV7-9 and TRBJ2-4, with a weak D call TRBD1 (5 bases). Germline loops: CDR1 SEHNR, CDR2 FQNEAQ (reference sequence). This CDR3 contains 14 residues. V was pared by 1 base and J by 5 bases, with 9 bases between. CDR3 DNA sequence: TGTGCCAGCAGCTTAGGGGGCAGGGAAAACATTCAGTACTTC. The encoded protein is CASSLGGRENIQYF.

This clonotype occurred once. This sequence joins TRBV3-1 and TRBJ2-2, with D unclear. There are 14 residues in the CDR3. The germline gives CDR1 LGHDT, CDR2 YNNKEL (reference sequence). V was clipped by 0 bases and J by 5 bases, with 7 bases between them. The CDR3 region is CASSQEYPTGELFF. The CDR3, as DNA: TGTGCCAGCAGCCAAGAATATCCGACCGGGGAGCTGTTTTTT.

This sequence joins TRBV20-1 and TRBJ1-5, with 12 bases identical to TRBD1. V lost 3 bases and J lost 2; bases outside the gene matches: 11. This CDR3 comprises 18 residues. Germline V gene sequence: CDR1 DFQATT, CDR2 SNEGSKA (reference sequence). DNA for the CDR3: TGCAGTGCTAGCAGACCGGGACAGGGGGCTCGGGGCAATCAGCCCCAGCATTTT. Its translation is CSASRPGQGARGNQPQHF.

This clonotype was observed once. The chain recombines TRBV28 with TRBJ2-3; perhaps D is TRBD1 or TRBD2 (5 bases each). This CDR3 is 14 amino acids long. V was shortened by 7 bases and J by 2 bases, with 13 bases between the two germline ends. The germline V gene has CDR1 MDHEN and CDR2 SYDVKM. The chain's CDR3 is CASTPGQHTDTQYF. The CDR3 DNA is TGTGCCAGCACTCCGGGGCAACACACAGATACGCAGTATTTT. Full variable domain (missing parts from reference TRBV28 and TRBJ2-3): DVKVTQSSRYLVKRTGEKVFLECVQDMDHENMFWYRQDPGLGLRLIYFSYDVKMKEKGDIPEGYSVSREKKERFSLILESASTNQTSMYLCASTPGQHTDTQYFGPGTRLTVL.

The chain employs TRBV4-3 and TRBJ2-7, with TRBD2 identical over 13 bases. Trimming removed 4 bases from V and 0 bases from J; junction bases left unmatched: 6. Germline-derived CDR1 and CDR2 are LGHNA and YSLEER. This CDR3 is built from 17 residues. The CDR3 nucleotides read TGCGCCAGCAGCCTAGGACTAGCGGGGGCTAGCTCCTACGAGCAGTACTTC. Translating it yields CASSLGLAGASSYEQYF.

This clonotype was observed a few times. The CDR3 coding sequence is TGTGCCAGCACCAACCCCGGGGGAGGCTATGGCTACACCTTC. Amino acid sequence: CASTNPGGGYGYTF. V gene TRBV7-9 combines with J gene TRBJ1-2; D may be TRBD1 (5 bases). CDR1 SEHNR and CDR2 FQNEAQ come from the germline V gene (reference sequence). V lost 7 bases to trimming and J lost 4 bases, with 16 bases between them. The length of the CDR3 is 14 residues. Together with reference TRBV7-9 and TRBJ1-2, the CDR3 gives the full variable domain: DTGVSQNPRHKITKRGQNVTFRCDPISEHNRLYWYRQTLGQGPEFLTYFQNEAQLEKSRLLSDRFSAERPKGSFSTLEIQRTEQGDSAMYLCASTNPGGGYGYTFGSGTRLTVV.

V and J are TRBV7-9 and TRBJ2-7; TRBD1 might be the D (5 bases). The closer fit of TRBJ2-4 to the DNA end suggests the J call may be wrong. This CDR3 comprises 14 residues. Germline V gene lookup returns CDR1 SEHNR and CDR2 FQNEAQ (reference sequence). This CDR3 is CASSGGAGVGIQYF. The CDR3 coding sequence is TGTGCCAGCAGCGGTGGGGCTGGGGTAGGCATTCAGTACTTC.

This chain links TRBV4-1 with TRBJ2-1; weak D call: TRBD2 (5 bases). Trimming shortened V by 3 bases and J by 2 bases, and 14 bases separated the two germline ends. From germline, CDR1 is MGHRA and CDR2 YSYEKL. This CDR3 region has 16 residues. The CDR3 spells CASSQKTLGPYNEQFF. The CDR3, as DNA: TGCGCCAGCAGCCAGAAGACACTAGGGCCCTACAATGAGCAGTTCTTC.